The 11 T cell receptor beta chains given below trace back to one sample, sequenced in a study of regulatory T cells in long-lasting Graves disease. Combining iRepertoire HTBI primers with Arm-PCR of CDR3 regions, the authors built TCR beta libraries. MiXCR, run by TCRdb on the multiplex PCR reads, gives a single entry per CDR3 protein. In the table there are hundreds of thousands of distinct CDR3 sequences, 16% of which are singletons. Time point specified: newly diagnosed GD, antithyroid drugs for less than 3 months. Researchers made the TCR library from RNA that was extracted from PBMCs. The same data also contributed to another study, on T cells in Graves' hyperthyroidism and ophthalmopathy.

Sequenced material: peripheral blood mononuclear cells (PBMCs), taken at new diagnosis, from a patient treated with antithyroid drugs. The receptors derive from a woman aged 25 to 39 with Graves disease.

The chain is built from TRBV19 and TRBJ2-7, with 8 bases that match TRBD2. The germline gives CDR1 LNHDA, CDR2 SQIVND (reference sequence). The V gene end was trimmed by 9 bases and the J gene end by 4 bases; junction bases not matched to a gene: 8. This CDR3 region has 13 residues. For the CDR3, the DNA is TGTGCCAGCCGGGAGGGGAGTTTGTACGAGCAGTACTTC. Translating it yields CASREGSLYEQYF.

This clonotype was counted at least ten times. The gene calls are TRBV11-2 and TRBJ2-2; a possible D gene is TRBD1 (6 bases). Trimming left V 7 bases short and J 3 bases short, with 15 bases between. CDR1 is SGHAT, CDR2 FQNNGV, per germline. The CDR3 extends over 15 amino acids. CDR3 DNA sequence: TGTGCCAGCACCGATGGACAGACATACACCGGGGAGCTGTTTTTT. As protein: CASTDGQTYTGELFF.

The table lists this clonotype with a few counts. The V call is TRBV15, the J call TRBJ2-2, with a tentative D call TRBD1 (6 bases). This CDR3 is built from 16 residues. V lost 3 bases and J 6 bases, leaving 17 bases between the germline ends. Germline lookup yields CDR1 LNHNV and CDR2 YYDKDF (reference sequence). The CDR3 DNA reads TGTGCCACCAGCAGGGCCGGACAGATTTTTGCCGGGGAGCTGTTTTTT. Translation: CATSRAGQIFAGELFF. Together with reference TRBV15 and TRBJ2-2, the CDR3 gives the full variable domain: DAMVIQNPRYQVTQFGKPVTLSCSQTLNHNVMYWYQQKSSQAPKLLFHYYDKDFNNEADTPDNFQSRRPNTSFCFLDIRSPGLGDTAMYLCATSRAGQIFAGELFFGEGSRLTVL.

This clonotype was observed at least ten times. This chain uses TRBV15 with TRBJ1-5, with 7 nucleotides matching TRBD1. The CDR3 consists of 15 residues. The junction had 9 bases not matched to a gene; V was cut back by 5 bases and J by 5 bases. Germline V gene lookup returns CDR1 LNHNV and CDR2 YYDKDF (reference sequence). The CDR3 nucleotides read TGTGCCACCAGCTGGGACGGGCAGGGGGATCAGCCCCAGCATTTT. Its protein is CATSWDGQGDQPQHF.

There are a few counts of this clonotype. The DNA for the CDR3 is TGTGCCAGCTCAAGGTTGGAACTGCTGAACACTGAAGCTTTCTTT. Its protein product is CASSRLELLNTEAFF. The chain is built from TRBV18 and TRBJ1-1; the D is unclear. The ends were cut back, 5 bases at V and 0 bases at J, with 13 bases in the middle. The CDR3 is made up of 15 amino acids. The germline V gene has CDR1 KGHSH and CDR2 LQKENI.

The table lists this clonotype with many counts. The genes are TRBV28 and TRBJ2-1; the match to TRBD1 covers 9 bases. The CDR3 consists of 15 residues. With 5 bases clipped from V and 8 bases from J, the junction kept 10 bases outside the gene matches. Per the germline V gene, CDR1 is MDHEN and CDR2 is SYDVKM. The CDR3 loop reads CASSRLQGAFYEQFF. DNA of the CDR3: TGTGCCAGCAGTCGGTTACAGGGGGCTTTCTATGAGCAGTTCTTC. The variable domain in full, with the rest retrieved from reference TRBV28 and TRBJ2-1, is DVKVTQSSRYLVKRTGEKVFLECVQDMDHENMFWYRQDPGLGLRLIYFSYDVKMKEKGDIPEGYSVSREKKERFSLILESASTNQTSMYLCASSRLQGAFYEQFFGPGTRLTVL.

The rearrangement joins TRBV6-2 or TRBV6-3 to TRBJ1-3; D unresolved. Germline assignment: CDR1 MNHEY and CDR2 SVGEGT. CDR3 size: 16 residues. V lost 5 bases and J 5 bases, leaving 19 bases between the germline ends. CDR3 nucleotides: TGTGCCAGCAGTGAAGGGTCGGGTCTGGCTCGAAACACCATATATTTT. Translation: CASSEGSGLARNTIYF.

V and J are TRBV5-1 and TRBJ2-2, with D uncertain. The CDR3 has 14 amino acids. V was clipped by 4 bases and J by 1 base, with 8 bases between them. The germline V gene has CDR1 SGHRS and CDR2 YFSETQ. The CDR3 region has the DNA TGCGCCAGCAGCGCGAAACTGAACACCGGGGAGCTGTTTTTT. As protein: CASSAKLNTGELFF.

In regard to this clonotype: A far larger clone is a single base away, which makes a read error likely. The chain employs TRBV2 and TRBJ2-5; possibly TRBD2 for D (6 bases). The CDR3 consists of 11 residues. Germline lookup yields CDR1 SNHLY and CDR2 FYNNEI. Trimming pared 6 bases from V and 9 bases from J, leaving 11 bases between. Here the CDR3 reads CASREREAQYF. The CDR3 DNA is TGTGCCAGCAGAGAAAGGGAGGCCCAGTACTTC.

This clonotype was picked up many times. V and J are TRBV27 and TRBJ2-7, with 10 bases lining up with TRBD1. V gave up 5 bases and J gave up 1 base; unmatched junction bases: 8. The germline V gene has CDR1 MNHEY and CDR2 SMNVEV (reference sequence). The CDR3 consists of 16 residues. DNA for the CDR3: TGTGCCAGCAGTCGGATACCGGGACAGGGGTCCTACGAGCAGTACTTC. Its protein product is CASSRIPGQGSYEQYF.

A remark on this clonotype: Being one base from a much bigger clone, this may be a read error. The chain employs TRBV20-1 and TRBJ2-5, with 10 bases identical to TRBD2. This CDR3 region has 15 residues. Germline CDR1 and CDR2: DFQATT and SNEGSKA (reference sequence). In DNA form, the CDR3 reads TGCAGTGCTAGAGATCCGGCCAGCGGGAGGGAGACCCAGTGCTTC. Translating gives CSARDPASGRETQCF.